Listed below are T cell receptor beta chains from one sample, sequenced in a study of T cell responses to AZD1222 COVID-19 vaccine. Sequenced by immunoSEQ multiplex PCR; TCRdb stores in-frame clones only, minus some. The data contain under 150,000 clones, approximately 87% of them seen just once; the ten biggest clones take up approximately 1.6%. The material was peripheral blood, obtained 28 days after the second AZD1222 dose. These receptors were obtained from an adult who received the AZD1222 COVID-19 vaccine. CDR3s include the opening cysteine and the closing phenylalanine or tryptophan. D genes are given only for firm matches. The size field is filled for only some rows; it gives once, few, many or a size class.

v_gene	j_gene	abundance	d_gene	CDR3aa	CDR3nt
TRBV5-1	TRBJ1-1	-	-	CASSLGGTSGNTEAFF	TGCGCCAGCAGCTTGGGGGGCACCAGTGGAAACACTGAAGCTTTCTTT
TRBV28	TRBJ1-1	-	TRBD1	CASSRDRVNTEAFF	TGTGCCAGCAGTAGGGACAGGGTGAACACTGAAGCTTTCTTT
TRBV5-1	TRBJ2-3	-	-	CASSRDGTGADTQYF	TGCGCCAGCAGCCGAGACGGAACGGGGGCCGATACGCAGTATTTT
TRBV24-1	TRBJ2-1	-	TRBD2	CATMGGFPSEQFF	TGTGCCACCATGGGAGGGTTTCCCTCCGAGCAGTTCTTC
TRBV7-3	TRBJ2-7	-	-	CASSLSPGQKYQQYF	TGTGCCAGCAGCTTAAGCCCCGGACAAAAGTACCAGCAGTACTTC
TRBV7-6	TRBJ1-1	-	-	CASSLFRMVNTEAFF	TGTGCCAGCAGCTTATTTCGGATGGTGAACACTGAAGCTTTCTTT
TRBV10-2	TRBJ2-2	-	-	CASPKEGSTGELFF	TGCGCCAGCCCAAAGGAAGGATCCACCGGGGAGCTGTTTTTT
TRBV11-1	TRBJ2-5	-	TRBD2	CASSLLSGGMQETQYF	TGTGCCAGCAGCCTCTTAAGCGGGGGGATGCAAGAGACCCAGTACTTC
TRBV28	TRBJ2-2	-	TRBD1	CASSLGTANTGELFF	TGTGCCAGCAGTTTGGGGACAGCGAACACCGGGGAGCTGTTTTTT
TRBV19	TRBJ2-6	-	TRBD1	CASSIPGQLSGANVLTF	TGTGCCAGTAGTATTCCGGGACAGCTCTCTGGGGCCAACGTCCTGACTTTC
TRBV7-9	TRBJ1-2	once	TRBD1	CASSLDGQAHGYTF	TGTGCCAGCAGCTTGGACGGACAGGCTCATGGCTACACCTTC
TRBV7-9	TRBJ1-1	-	-	CASSFSAGFDLVPEAFF	TGTGCCAGCAGCTTCAGCGCAGGGTTTGATTTGGTCCCTGAAGCTTTCTTT
TRBV9	TRBJ2-1	-	-	CASSQLPPYNEQFF	TGTGCCAGCAGTCAGCTTCCTCCCTACAATGAGCAGTTCTTC
TRBV5-5	TRBJ1-5	few	TRBD1	CASSGTAFSNQPQHF	TGTGCCAGCAGCGGGACAGCTTTTAGCAATCAGCCCCAGCATTTT
TRBV4-1	TRBJ1-1	few	-	CASSRVGAGMNTEAFF	TGCGCCAGCAGCCGGGTAGGGGCGGGAATGAACACTGAAGCTTTCTTT
TRBV7-9	TRBJ2-5	-	-	CASSFRSRGIETQYF	TGTGCCAGCAGCTTCCGGTCACGAGGGATAGAGACCCAGTACTTC
TRBV4-3	TRBJ1-6	-	-	CASSQGAGRSLHF	TGCGCCAGCAGCCAAGGGGCAGGTCGGTCCCTCCACTTT
TRBV19	TRBJ2-7	-	TRBD1	CASSTSGTGYYEQYF	TGTGCCAGTAGTACCTCCGGGACAGGGTACTACGAGCAGTACTTC
TRBV5-1	TRBJ1-1	-	TRBD1	CASSLEYRGNTEAFF	TGCGCCAGCAGCTTGGAATACAGGGGGAACACTGAAGCTTTCTTT
TRBV24-1	TRBJ2-1	-	TRBD2	CATSDLTSANEQFF	TGTGCCACCAGTGATCTGACTAGCGCCAATGAGCAGTTCTTC
TRBV30	TRBJ1-5	few	-	CACRDRLLNQPQHF	TGTGCCTGCCGCGACAGGTTGTTGAATCAGCCCCAGCATTTT
TRBV4-3	TRBJ2-3	-	-	CASSQDWASSTDTQYF	TGCGCCAGCAGCCAAGATTGGGCCTCTAGCACAGATACGCAGTATTTT
TRBV5-4	TRBJ1-2	-	TRBD1	CASSLPGGQGTYGYTF	TGTGCCAGCAGCTTACCCGGTGGACAGGGCACTTATGGCTACACCTTC
TRBV27	TRBJ2-1	few	-	CASSLLGRYNEQFF	TGTGCCAGCAGCCTTTTGGGGAGATACAATGAGCAGTTCTTC
TRBV13	TRBJ1-1	-	-	CASNLRAATPGTEAFF	TGTGCCAGCAACCTAAGAGCGGCGACCCCGGGGACTGAAGCTTTCTTT
TRBV4-3	TRBJ2-4	-	-	CASSQEVGLLNIQYF	TGCGCCAGCAGCCAAGAAGTCGGACTACTAAACATTCAGTACTTC
TRBV7-2	TRBJ2-7	-	TRBD2	CASSLSPRGTSFLHEQYF	TGTGCCAGCAGCTTAAGTCCCAGGGGGACTAGCTTCTTACACGAGCAGTACTTC
TRBV7-8	TRBJ2-5	-	-	CASSLAVRETQYF	TGTGCCAGCAGCTTAGCGGTGCGGGAGACCCAGTACTTC
TRBV30	TRBJ1-5	-	TRBD1	CAWSGQGKQPQHF	TGTGCCTGGAGCGGACAGGGTAAGCAGCCCCAGCATTTT
TRBV5-1	TRBJ1-4	once	TRBD1	CASSLTGGGEKLFF	TGCGCCAGCAGCTTGACAGGGGGCGGTGAAAAACTGTTTTTT
TRBV11-2	TRBJ1-6	-	-	CASSLPQGSPLHF	TGTGCCAGCAGCTTACCTCAAGGGTCACCCCTCCACTTT
TRBV10-1	TRBJ2-7	-	-	CASRRDTNSYEQYF	TGCGCCAGCAGACGGGACACCAACTCCTACGAGCAGTACTTC
TRBV5-1	TRBJ2-2	-	-	CASRVATGNTGELFF	TGCGCCAGCAGGGTTGCAACAGGGAACACCGGGGAGCTGTTTTTT
TRBV29-1	TRBJ2-3	-	-	CSGGTSTDTQYF	TGCAGCGGGGGGACTAGCACAGATACGCAGTATTTT
TRBV5-1	TRBJ1-6	-	TRBD1	CASRSQGVWTPLHF	TGCGCCAGCCGGAGTCAGGGGGTGTGGACACCCCTCCACTTT
TRBV2	TRBJ1-5	few	-	CASSEGSLSNQPQHF	TGTGCCAGCAGTGAAGGGAGTCTTAGCAATCAGCCCCAGCATTTT
TRBV10-3	TRBJ1-2	-	-	CAIIGAPFEGGYTF	TGTGCCATCATCGGGGCCCCCTTTGAGGGGGGCTACACCTTC
TRBV5-1	TRBJ2-1	-	TRBD2	CASSLLVRAGGAGNEQFF	TGCGCCAGCAGCTTGTTGGTTCGAGCGGGAGGAGCCGGTAATGAGCAGTTCTTC
TRBV29-1	TRBJ2-1	-	-	CSVPPSRGLRYNEQFF	TGCAGCGTCCCCCCTTCCCGGGGACTTCGCTACAATGAGCAGTTCTTC
TRBV4-2	TRBJ2-3	once	TRBD2	CATRRTSGSTDTQYF	TGTGCCACCCGGAGGACTAGCGGCAGCACAGATACGCAGTATTTT
TRBV28	TRBJ1-2	-	TRBD1	CASSSRGLHYGYTF	TGTGCCAGCAGTTCAAGGGGGCTTCATTATGGCTACACCTTC
TRBV13	TRBJ1-3	-	-	CASSVGLGNTIYF	TGTGCCAGCAGCGTAGGTTTGGGAAACACCATATATTTT
TRBV6-7	TRBJ2-5	-	-	CASSYSANPPETQYF	TGTGCCAGCAGTTACTCGGCGAATCCCCCAGAGACCCAGTACTTC
TRBV28	TRBJ2-2	once	TRBD1	CASSSGQGEAGELFF	TGTGCCAGCAGTTCCGGACAGGGTGAGGCCGGGGAGCTGTTTTTT
TRBV24-1	TRBJ1-2	-	-	CATSLGGREDYGYTF	TGTGCCACCAGTTTAGGTGGCAGAGAGGACTATGGCTACACCTTC
TRBV5-1	TRBJ1-1	-	-	CASRQGTNTEAFF	TGCGCCAGCAGGCAGGGTACGAACACTGAAGCTTTCTTT
TRBV30	TRBJ1-2	-	-	CAWRGVATGGYTF	TGTGCCTGGAGGGGAGTCGCAACAGGAGGCTACACCTTC
TRBV2	TRBJ1-5	-	-	CASRRGPSSSNQPQHF	TGTGCCAGCAGGAGGGGACCGTCCTCCTCCAATCAGCCCCAGCATTTT